This paragraph reports one T cell receptor (beta chain). This sample is part of a study of blood T cell repertoires in COVID-19. Profiled with immunoSEQ multiplex PCR; TCRdb holds only in-frame clones, not every one. The table records 87,000 or so clones, around nine tenths of them present only once. This CDR3 spans 15 amino acids. The V gene's germline CDR1 is SGHDT and CDR2 YYEEEE. Trimming pared 3 bases from V and 6 bases from J, leaving 15 bases between. This chain connects TRBV5-6 to TRBJ2-2; D may be TRBD1 (7 bases). This TCR derives from a man aged 40-49 years with acute or convalescent COVID-19. Sequencing was carried out using peripheral blood. The CDR3 loop is CASSSIDREAGELFF. CDR3 DNA sequence: TGTGCCAGCAGCTCCATTGACAGGGAGGCCGGGGAGCTGTTTTTT. Supplemented by reference TRBV5-6 and TRBJ2-2, the full variable domain reads DAGVTQSPTHLIKTRGQQVTLRCSPKSGHDTVSWYQQALGQGPQFIFQYYEEEERQRGNFPDRFSGHQFPNYSSELNVNALLLGDSALYLCASSSIDREAGELFFGEGSRLTVL.